This note documents a single TCR beta chain sequence. This sample was taken from a study of blood T cells in healthy people across ages. Germline CDR1 reads SGHRS; CDR2 reads YFSETQ. This CDR3 is 14 amino acids long. Between the trimmed V and J ends, which lost 3 bases and 8 bases, there was a span of 15 bases. Primed by a sample-barcoded 5' primer and a J-beta primer mix, a second PCR proceeded for roughly 7 to 12 cycles. TCRdb passed the 5' RACE reads through MiXCR, listing each CDR3 protein once. The sample contains over a million distinct CDR3 sequences, about 23% of which appear only once. This sample also belongs to another study, concerning T cells of mothers and their children. From that paper: The people who donated were a few healthy Caucasian mothers and their six children. It was found that thymic selection shapes TCR recombination output similarly in related and unrelated pairs.

This chain joins TRBV5-1 and TRBJ2-1, with D possibly matching TRBD1 (5 bases). This sequence was found in a girl aged 2 to 9 in good health. Sequenced material: blood. CDR3 sequence (DNA): TGCGCCAGCAGCTGGTCAGCAGGGTCAGATGAGCAGTTCTTC. Amino acids: CASSWSAGSDEQFF.